The present T cell receptor (beta chain) was sequenced within a study of blood T cell repertoires in COVID-19. For the study at large: COVID-19 samples from acute and convalescent phases originated in the United States, Italy and Spain. T cells, B-cell-depleted T cells, or PBMCs provided the cDNA or gDNA that served as material.

The J segment lost 3 bases and the V segment lost 3 bases, leaving 11 bases of the junction unmatched. This CDR3 comprises 16 residues. The V gene's germline CDR1 is SNHLY and CDR2 FYNNEI. Per the study methods: Quantification of nucleated cells was approximated via reference gene primer amplification. Some clones are missing from TCRdb's copy, which holds only in-frame ones; the method was immunoSEQ multiplex PCR. The DNA gave D and trimming, while V, J and clone size come from that table. The table shows about 290,000 clones, with about 89% occurring only once. The chain combines TRBV2 with TRBJ2-7; 7 bases fit TRBD1. Sequenced input: peripheral blood. The sequence was obtained from a middle-aged woman who had recovered from COVID-19. The DNA for the CDR3 is TGTGCCAGCAGTGATGTAGGGGGCGGACAGCACTACGAGCAGTACTTC. Translating it yields CASSDVGGGQHYEQYF. Full variable domain (rest looked up from reference TRBV2 and TRBJ2-7): EPEVTQTPSHQVTQMGQEVILRCVPISNHLYFYWYRQILGQKVEFLVSFYNNEISEKSEIFDDQFSVERPDGSNFTLKIRSTKLEDSAMYFCASSDVGGGQHYEQYFGPGTRLTVT.